This entry describes one TCR beta chain. The data originate from a study of blood T cell repertoires in COVID-19. Study-level information: Sites in the United States, Italy and Spain provided acute and convalescent COVID-19 samples. PBMCs, B-cell-depleted T cells, or T cells provided the cDNA or gDNA that made up the material.

V was trimmed by 8 bases and J by 0 bases, leaving 13 bases between them. Looked up from germline, CDR1 is LNHDA and CDR2 is SQIVND (reference sequence). CDR3 length: 14 residues. In the authors' workflow: Nucleated cell number was recorded as an estimate derived from reference gene primer amplification. Sequencing was performed with immunoSEQ multiplex PCR; in TCRdb, only in-frame clones are kept and a portion is missing. That table gives V, J and clone size, and the DNA gave D and trimming. The table has some 240,000 clones, more than 65% seen once. The chain has TRBV19 and TRBJ1-2; D is undetermined. This TCR derives from a woman in her forties who had recovered from COVID-19. The sequenced material came from peripheral blood. Written as DNA, the CDR3 is TGTGCCAGTTGGCCGGGGAGTTCTAACTATGGCTACACCTTC. The encoded protein is CASWPGSSNYGYTF.